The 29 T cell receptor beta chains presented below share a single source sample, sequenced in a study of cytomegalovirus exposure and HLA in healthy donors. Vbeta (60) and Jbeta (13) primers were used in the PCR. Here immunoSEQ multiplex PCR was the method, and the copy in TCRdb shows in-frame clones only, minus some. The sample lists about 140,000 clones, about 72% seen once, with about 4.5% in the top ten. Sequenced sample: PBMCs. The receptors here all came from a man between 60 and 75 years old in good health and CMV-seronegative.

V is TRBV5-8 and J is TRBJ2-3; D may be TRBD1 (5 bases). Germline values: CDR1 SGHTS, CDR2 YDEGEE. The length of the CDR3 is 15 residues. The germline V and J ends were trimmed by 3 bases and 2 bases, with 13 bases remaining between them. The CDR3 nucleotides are TGTGCCAGCAGCTCTCAGGGAATCAACACAGATACGCAGTATTTT. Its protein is CASSSQGINTDTQYF.

The CDR3 loop is CASSPYGTSGRTGELFF. CDR3 sequence (DNA): TGTGCCAGCAGCCCCTACGGGACTAGCGGGAGGACCGGGGAGCTGTTTTTT. The chain uses TRBV7-3 and TRBJ2-2; TRBD2 aligns across 15 bases. The junction had 6 bases not matched to a gene; V was cut back by 5 bases and J by 5 bases. Germline CDR1 and CDR2: SGHTA and FQGTGA. CDR3 length: 17 residues.

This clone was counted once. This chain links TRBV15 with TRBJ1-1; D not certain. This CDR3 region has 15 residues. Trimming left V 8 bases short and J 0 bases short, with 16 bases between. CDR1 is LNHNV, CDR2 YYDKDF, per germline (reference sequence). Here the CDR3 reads CATAYETAMNTEAFF. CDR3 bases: TGTGCCACCGCATATGAGACTGCGATGAACACTGAAGCTTTCTTT.

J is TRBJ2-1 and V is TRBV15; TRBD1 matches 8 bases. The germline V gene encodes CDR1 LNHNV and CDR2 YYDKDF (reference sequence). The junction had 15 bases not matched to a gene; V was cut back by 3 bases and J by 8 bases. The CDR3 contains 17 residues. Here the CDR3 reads CATSSGLGQGSFYEQFF. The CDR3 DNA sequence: TGTGCCACCAGCAGTGGCCTTGGACAGGGAAGTTTCTATGAGCAGTTCTTC.

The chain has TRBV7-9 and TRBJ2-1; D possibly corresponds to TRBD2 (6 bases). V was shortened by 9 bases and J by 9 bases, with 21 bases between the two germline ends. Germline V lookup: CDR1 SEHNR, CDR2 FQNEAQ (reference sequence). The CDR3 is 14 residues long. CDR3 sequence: CASTRDSGKSEQFF. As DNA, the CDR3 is TGTGCCAGTACCCGGGACTCGGGAAAAAGTGAGCAGTTCTTC.

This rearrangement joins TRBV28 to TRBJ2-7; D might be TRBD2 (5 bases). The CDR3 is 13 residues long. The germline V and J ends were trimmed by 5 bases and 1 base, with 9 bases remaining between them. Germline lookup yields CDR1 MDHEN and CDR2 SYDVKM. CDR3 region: CASSPGDSYEQYF. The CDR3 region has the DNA TGTGCCAGCAGTCCCGGGGATTCCTACGAGCAGTACTTC.

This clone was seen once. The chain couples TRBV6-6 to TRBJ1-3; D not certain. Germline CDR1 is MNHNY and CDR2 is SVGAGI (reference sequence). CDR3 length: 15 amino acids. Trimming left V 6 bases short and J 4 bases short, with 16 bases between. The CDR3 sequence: CASRPGGSYGNTIYF. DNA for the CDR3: TGTGCCAGCAGACCGGGAGGCTCTTACGGAAACACCATATATTTT.

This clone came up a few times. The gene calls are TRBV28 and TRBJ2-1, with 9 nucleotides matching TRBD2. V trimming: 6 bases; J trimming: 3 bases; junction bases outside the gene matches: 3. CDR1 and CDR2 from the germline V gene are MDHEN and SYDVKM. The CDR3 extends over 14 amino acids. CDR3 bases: TGTGCCAGCAGGTTAGCGGGAGACTACAATGAGCAGTTCTTC. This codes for CASRLAGDYNEQFF.

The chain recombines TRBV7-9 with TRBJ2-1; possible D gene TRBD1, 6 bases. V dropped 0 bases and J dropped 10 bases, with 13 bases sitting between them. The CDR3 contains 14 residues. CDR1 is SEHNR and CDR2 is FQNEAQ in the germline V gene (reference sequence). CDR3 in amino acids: CASSLAGQLAEQFF. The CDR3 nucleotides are TGTGCCAGCAGCTTAGCCGGACAGTTAGCAGAGCAGTTCTTC.

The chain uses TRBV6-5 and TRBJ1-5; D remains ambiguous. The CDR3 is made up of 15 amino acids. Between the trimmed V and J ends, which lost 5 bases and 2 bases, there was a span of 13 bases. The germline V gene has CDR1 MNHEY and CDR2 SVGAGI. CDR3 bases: TGTGCCAGCAGTCCCCTCGGTTTCGGCAATCAGCCCCAGCATTTT. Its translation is CASSPLGFGNQPQHF.

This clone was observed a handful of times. The CDR3 is CASSATSGYSYEQYF. CDR3 bases: TGTGCCAGCAGCGCGACTAGCGGATACTCCTACGAGCAGTACTTC. The chain uses TRBV9 and TRBJ2-7, with TRBD2 matching 9 bases. Looked up from germline, CDR1 is SGDLS and CDR2 is YYNGEE. Trimming cost V 3 bases and J 0 bases; bases outside gene matches: 4. The CDR3 has 15 amino acids. The complete variable domain, with remaining parts taken from reference TRBV9 and TRBJ2-7, reads DSGVTQTPKHLITATGQRVTLRCSPRSGDLSVYWYQQSLDQGLQFLIQYYNGEERAKGNILERFSAQQFPDLHSELNLSSLELGDSALYFCASSATSGYSYEQYFGPGTRLTVT.

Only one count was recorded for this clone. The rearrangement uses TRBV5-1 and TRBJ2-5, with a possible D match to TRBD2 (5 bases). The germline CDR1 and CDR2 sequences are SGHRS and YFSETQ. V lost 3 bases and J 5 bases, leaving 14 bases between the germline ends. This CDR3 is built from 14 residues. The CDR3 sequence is CASSWSGTGETQYF. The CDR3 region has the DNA TGCGCCAGCAGCTGGTCAGGAACGGGGGAGACCCAGTACTTC.

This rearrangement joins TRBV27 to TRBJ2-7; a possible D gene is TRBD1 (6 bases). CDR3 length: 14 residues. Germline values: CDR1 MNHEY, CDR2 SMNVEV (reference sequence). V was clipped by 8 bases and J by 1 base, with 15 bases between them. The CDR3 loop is CASGQSGRSYEQYF. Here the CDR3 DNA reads TGTGCCAGCGGACAGTCAGGGCGATCCTACGAGCAGTACTTC.

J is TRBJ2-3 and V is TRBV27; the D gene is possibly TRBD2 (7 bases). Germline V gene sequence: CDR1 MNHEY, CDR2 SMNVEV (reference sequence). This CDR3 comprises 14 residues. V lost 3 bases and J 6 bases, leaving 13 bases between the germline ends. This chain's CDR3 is CASSFRGEGDTQYF. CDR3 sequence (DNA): TGTGCCAGCAGTTTTAGGGGGGAGGGGGATACGCAGTATTTT.

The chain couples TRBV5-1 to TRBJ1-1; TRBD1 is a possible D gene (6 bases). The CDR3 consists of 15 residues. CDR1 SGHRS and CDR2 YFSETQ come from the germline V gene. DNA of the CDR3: TGCGCTAGCCGGGACACCCCCATGTTGGGGACTGAAGCTTTCTTT. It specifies CASRDTPMLGTEAFF.

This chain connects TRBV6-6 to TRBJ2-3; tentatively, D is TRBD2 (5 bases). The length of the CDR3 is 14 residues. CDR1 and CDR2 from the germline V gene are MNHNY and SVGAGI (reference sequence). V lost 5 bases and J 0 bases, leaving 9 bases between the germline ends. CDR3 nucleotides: TGTGCCAGCAGTATGGGGAGTAGCACAGATACGCAGTATTTT. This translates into CASSMGSSTDTQYF.

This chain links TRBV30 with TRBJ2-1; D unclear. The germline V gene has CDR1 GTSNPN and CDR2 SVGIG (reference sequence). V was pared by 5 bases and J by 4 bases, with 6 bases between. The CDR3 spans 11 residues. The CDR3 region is CAWSTYNEQFF. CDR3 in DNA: TGTGCCTGGTCTACGTACAATGAGCAGTTCTTC.

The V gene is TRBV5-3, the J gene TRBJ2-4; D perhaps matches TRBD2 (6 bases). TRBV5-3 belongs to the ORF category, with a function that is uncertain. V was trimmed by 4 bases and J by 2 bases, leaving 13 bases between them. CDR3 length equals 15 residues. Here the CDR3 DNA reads TGTGCCAGAAGCCGTAGCGGTTCCCCCAAAAACATTCAGTACTTC. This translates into CARSRSGSPKNIQYF.

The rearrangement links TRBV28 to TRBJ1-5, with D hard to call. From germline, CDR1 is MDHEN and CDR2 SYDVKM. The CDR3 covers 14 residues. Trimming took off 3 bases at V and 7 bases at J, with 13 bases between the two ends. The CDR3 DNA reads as TGTGCCAGCAGTTTTTCAATCGTCGGGCAGCCCCAGCATTTT. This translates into CASSFSIVGQPQHF.

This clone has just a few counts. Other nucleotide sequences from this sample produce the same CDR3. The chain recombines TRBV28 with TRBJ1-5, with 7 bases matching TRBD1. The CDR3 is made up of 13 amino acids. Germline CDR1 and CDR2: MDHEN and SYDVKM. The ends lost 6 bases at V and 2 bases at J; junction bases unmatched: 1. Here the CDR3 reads CASSGQGNQPQHF. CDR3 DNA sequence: TGTGCCAGCAGCGGACAGGGCAATCAGCCCCAGCATTTT.

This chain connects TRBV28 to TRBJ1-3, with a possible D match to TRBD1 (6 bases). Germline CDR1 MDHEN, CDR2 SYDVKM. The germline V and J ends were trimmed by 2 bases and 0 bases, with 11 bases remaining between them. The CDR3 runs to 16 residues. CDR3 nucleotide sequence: TGTGCCAGCAGTTTAGCCCCGGACAGCTCTGGAAACACCATATATTTT. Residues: CASSLAPDSSGNTIYF.

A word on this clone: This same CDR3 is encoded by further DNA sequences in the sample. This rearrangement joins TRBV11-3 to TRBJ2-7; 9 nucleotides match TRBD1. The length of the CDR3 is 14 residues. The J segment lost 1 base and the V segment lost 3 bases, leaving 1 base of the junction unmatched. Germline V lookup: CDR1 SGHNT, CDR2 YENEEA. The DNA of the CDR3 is TGTGCCAGCAGCTTGGGGACAGGGTCCTACGAGCAGTACTTC. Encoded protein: CASSLGTGSYEQYF.

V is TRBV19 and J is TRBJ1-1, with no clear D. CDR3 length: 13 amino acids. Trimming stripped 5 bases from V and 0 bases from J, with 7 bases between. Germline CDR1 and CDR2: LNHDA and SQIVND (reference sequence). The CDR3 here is CASSSQMNTEAFF. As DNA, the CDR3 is TGTGCCAGTAGTTCTCAGATGAACACTGAAGCTTTCTTT.

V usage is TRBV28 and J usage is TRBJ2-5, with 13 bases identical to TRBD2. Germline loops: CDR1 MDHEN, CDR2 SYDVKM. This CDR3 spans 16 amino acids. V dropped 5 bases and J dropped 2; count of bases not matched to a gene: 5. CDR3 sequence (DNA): TGTGCCAGCAGTGATGGGACTAGCGGGACACAAGAGACCCAGTACTTC. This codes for CASSDGTSGTQETQYF.

CDR3 bases: TGTGCCAGCAGGGACAGGGGTGACTACGAGCAGTACTTC. Protein: CASRDRGDYEQYF. The chain has TRBV25-1 and TRBJ2-7; 9 positions agree with TRBD1. There are 13 residues in the CDR3. Germline V gives CDR1 MGHDK, CDR2 SYGVNS. V lost 6 bases and J lost 3; bases outside the gene matches: 3.

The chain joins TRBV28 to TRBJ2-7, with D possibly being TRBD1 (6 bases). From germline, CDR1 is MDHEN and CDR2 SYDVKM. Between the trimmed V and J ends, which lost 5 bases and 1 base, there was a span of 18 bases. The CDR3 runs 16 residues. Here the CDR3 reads CASSVVGQKNSYEQYF. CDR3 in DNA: TGTGCCAGCAGTGTGGTTGGACAGAAAAATTCCTACGAGCAGTACTTC.

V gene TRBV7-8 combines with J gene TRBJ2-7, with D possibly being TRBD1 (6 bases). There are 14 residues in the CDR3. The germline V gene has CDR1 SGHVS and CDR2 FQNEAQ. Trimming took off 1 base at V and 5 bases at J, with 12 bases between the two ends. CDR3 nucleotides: TGTGCCAGCAGCTTAGACAGACAGGTCCACGAGCAGTACTTC. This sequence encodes CASSLDRQVHEQYF.

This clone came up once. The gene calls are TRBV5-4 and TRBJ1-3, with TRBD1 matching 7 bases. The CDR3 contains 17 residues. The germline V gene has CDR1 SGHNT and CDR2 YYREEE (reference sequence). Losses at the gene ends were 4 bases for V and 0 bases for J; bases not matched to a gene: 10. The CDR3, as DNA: TGTGCCAGCAGCCTACAGGGGCCCCTCCGCTCTGGAAACACCATATATTTT. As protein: CASSLQGPLRSGNTIYF.

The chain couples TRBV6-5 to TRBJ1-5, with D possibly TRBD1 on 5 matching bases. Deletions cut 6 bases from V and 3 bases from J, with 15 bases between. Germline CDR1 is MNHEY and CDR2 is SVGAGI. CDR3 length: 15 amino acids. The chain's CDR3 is CASSPRGGNNQPQHF. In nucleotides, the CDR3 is TGTGCCAGCAGCCCTCGGGGCGGGAACAATCAGCCCCAGCATTTT.